These 21 T cell receptor beta chains were sequenced from one sample in a study of CD8+ T cells in alopecia areata. As the sequencing template, cDNA was produced by extracting RNA and reverse transcribing it. Sequencing was performed with immunoSEQ multiplex PCR; in TCRdb, only in-frame clones are kept and a portion is missing. The data show hundreds of thousands of clones, with roughly 60% seen just once and 0.93% held by the top ten. Noted treatment: oral pan-JAK inhibitor, 5-10 mg twice daily. Material: CD4+ T cells sorted from blood, obtained between weeks 51 and 52, from a patient treated with tofacitinib. These receptors all come from a human donor with alopecia areata.

This clone was seen just once. V usage is TRBV4-3 and J usage is TRBJ2-5; 8 bases line up with TRBD2. Germline loops: CDR1 LGHNA, CDR2 YSLEER. CDR3 length: 16 amino acids. Losses at the gene ends were 4 bases for V and 2 bases for J; bases not matched to a gene: 9. This CDR3 is CASSRGRGAQQETQYF. The CDR3 nucleotides read TGCGCCAGCAGCCGGGGGCGGGGGGCGCAGCAAGAGACCCAGTACTTC.

This clone was observed once. At the DNA level, this CDR3 is encoded by other sequences in the same sample as well. The rearrangement links TRBV5-1 to TRBJ2-3, with D possibly called TRBD1 or TRBD2 (5 bases each). Trimming took off 2 bases at V and 2 bases at J, with 9 bases between the two ends. In germline, CDR1 is SGHRS, CDR2 YFSETQ. This CDR3 is built from 14 residues. The CDR3 sequence is CASSFGGHTDTQYF. The CDR3, as DNA: TGCGCCAGCAGCTTCGGAGGACACACAGATACGCAGTATTTT.

This clone was counted a few times. The chain couples TRBV27 to TRBJ1-5; TRBD1 matches at 7 bases. V was clipped by 4 bases and J by 7 bases; unmatched bases: 4. Germline CDR1 MNHEY, CDR2 SMNVEV (reference sequence). The CDR3 contains 13 residues. DNA for the CDR3: TGTGCCAGCAGTTCCCACAGGGGACAGCCCCAGCATTTT. It translates to CASSSHRGQPQHF.

This clone has just a few counts. The rearrangement joins TRBV5-4 to TRBJ1-4; 7 nucleotides line up with TRBD1. Germline V gene lookup returns CDR1 SGHNT and CDR2 YYREEE (reference sequence). The length of the CDR3 is 14 residues. Trimming took 2 bases from V and 7 from J; bases not matched to a gene: 5. CDR3 in DNA: TGTGCCAGCAGCTTAGGGACAGTTCCTGAAAAACTGTTTTTT. This translates into CASSLGTVPEKLFF.

The chain carries TRBV29-1 and TRBJ1-2, with 7 nucleotides matching TRBD1. Germline V gives CDR1 SQVTM, CDR2 ANQGSEA. This CDR3 comprises 12 residues. J lost 4 bases, V lost 7 bases, and 6 bases had no gene match. The CDR3 DNA sequence: TGCAGCGGAGGGGACAGCATCTATGGCTACACCTTC. It is translated as CSGGDSIYGYTF.

The chain combines TRBV4-2 with TRBJ1-3; 8 nucleotides agree with TRBD1. V shed 3 bases, J shed 0 bases, and the junction held 4 bases outside the gene matches. CDR3 size: 16 residues. Germline CDR1 reads LGHNA; CDR2 reads YNFKEQ. The DNA of the CDR3 is TGTGCCAGCAGCCACGAACAGGGGGGCTCTGGAAACACCATATATTTT. Translation: CASSHEQGGSGNTIYF.

In DNA, the CDR3 is TGTGCCAGCAGTGAAAGGGAGTCCTCGTTTGGCTACACCTTC. Its protein is CASSERESSFGYTF. The chain carries TRBV25-1 and TRBJ1-2, with D unclear. CDR1 MGHDK and CDR2 SYGVNS come from the germline V gene. Trimming left V 2 bases short and J 7 bases short, with 14 bases between. The length of the CDR3 is 14 residues.

The chain has TRBV7-9 and TRBJ2-2, with TRBD1 identical over 7 bases. CDR1 and CDR2 from the germline V gene are SEHNR and FQNEAQ (reference sequence). The ends lost 1 base at V and 4 bases at J; junction bases unmatched: 6. CDR3 length equals 16 residues. The CDR3 region is CASSLDGQAITGELFF. CDR3 coding DNA: TGTGCCAGCAGCTTAGACGGACAGGCCATCACCGGGGAGCTGTTTTTT.

The J gene is TRBJ1-1, the V gene TRBV11-2; D is unresolved. Per germline, CDR1 SGHAT and CDR2 FQNNGV. This CDR3 spans 14 amino acids. Trimming pared 5 bases from V and 11 bases from J, leaving 21 bases between. CDR3 amino acids: CASSPQEIRSAAFF. The CDR3 DNA is TGTGCCAGCAGCCCACAAGAAATTAGGTCGGCGGCTTTCTTT.

The CDR3 reads CSVEDTVPNTEAFF. CDR3 DNA: TGCAGCGTTGAAGACACAGTACCGAACACTGAAGCTTTCTTT. This chain connects TRBV29-1 to TRBJ1-1; D uncertain. Germline CDR1 SQVTM, CDR2 ANQGSEA. V lost 0 bases, J lost 1 base, and 9 bases lay in between. The CDR3 has 14 amino acids.

The gene calls are TRBV11-2 and TRBJ1-6, with D unclear. The CDR3 totals 11 residues. From germline, CDR1 is SGHAT and CDR2 FQNNGV. The V end was cut by 5 bases, the J end by 9 bases, with 5 bases between. The CDR3 DNA reads TGTGCCAGCAGCGAGAGTTCACCCCTCCACTTT. Its protein is CASSESSPLHF. The variable domain in full, completed from reference TRBV11-2 and TRBJ1-6, reads EAGVAQSPRYKIIEKRQSVAFWCNPISGHATLYWYQQILGQGPKLLIQFQNNGVVDDSQLPKDRFSAERLKGVDSTLKIQPAKLEDSAVYLCASSESSPLHFGNGTRLTVT.

The rearrangement links TRBV7-6 to TRBJ2-3, with 10 bases that match TRBD2. J lost 4 bases, V lost 1 base, and 5 bases had no gene match. This CDR3 spans 16 amino acids. Germline V gene lookup returns CDR1 SGHVS and CDR2 FNYEAQ. CDR3 sequence reads: CASSLGASGGADTQYF. CDR3 coding DNA: TGTGCCAGCAGCTTAGGGGCTAGCGGGGGAGCAGATACGCAGTATTTT.

The chain joins TRBV6-5 to TRBJ1-2; 7 bases are shared with TRBD1. CDR1 is MNHEY, CDR2 SVGAGI, per germline. The CDR3 runs to 14 residues. V trimming: 6 bases; J trimming: 4 bases; junction bases outside the gene matches: 8. CDR3 coding DNA: TGTGCCAGCAGCCGGGACAGTTCGATCTATGGCTACACCTTC. This sequence encodes CASSRDSSIYGYTF.

This clone was picked up one time. The genes are TRBV18 and TRBJ1-2; 7 nucleotides align to TRBD1. The germline V gene encodes CDR1 KGHSH and CDR2 LQKENI. This CDR3 contains 12 residues. J gave up 6 bases and V 4 bases, and 2 bases lay outside the gene matches. The CDR3 DNA reads TGTGCCAGCTCACGCGACAGGGATGGCTACACCTTC. Protein sequence: CASSRDRDGYTF.

The V call is TRBV30, the J call TRBJ1-2; D perhaps matches TRBD1 (5 bases). The CDR3 spans 13 residues. Trimming took 8 bases from V and 0 from J, leaving 13 bases between them. From germline, CDR1 is GTSNPN and CDR2 SVGIG (reference sequence). The DNA for the CDR3 is TGTGCCGGGGGAGACCAAACTAACTATGGCTACACCTTC. The encoded protein is CAGGDQTNYGYTF.

The V and J genes are TRBV5-6 and TRBJ2-7; a possible D gene is TRBD2 (5 bases). Germline CDR1 reads SGHDT; CDR2 reads YYEEEE. The CDR3 has 12 residues. The V end was cut by 2 bases, the J end by 6 bases, with 9 bases between. CDR3 coding DNA: TGTGCCAGCAGCTTATCGGGGTTCGAGCAGTACTTC. It codes for CASSLSGFEQYF.

The V and J genes are TRBV25-1 and TRBJ2-1; D call uncertain. Germline CDR1 reads MGHDK; CDR2 reads SYGVNS. The V end was cut by 3 bases, the J end by 3 bases, with 3 bases between. The CDR3 extends over 12 amino acids. The CDR3: CASSDSYNEQFF. In nucleotides, the CDR3 is TGTGCCAGCAGTGACAGCTACAATGAGCAGTTCTTC.

The chain has TRBV27 and TRBJ2-4; D unresolved. The germline gives CDR1 MNHEY, CDR2 SMNVEV (reference sequence). V lost 3 bases and J 2 bases, leaving 5 bases between the germline ends. This CDR3 spans 13 amino acids. CDR3 DNA: TGTGCCAGCAGTTTTGGATCCAAAAACATTCAGTACTTC. This translates into CASSFGSKNIQYF.

For this clone: This may arise from a read error, as a much more abundant clone is one base away. CDR3 coding DNA: TGTGCCAGCAGCTTGAACAGGGATCAGCCCCAGCATTTT. It is translated as CASSLNRDQPQHF. The chain employs TRBV5-4 and TRBJ1-5; possibly TRBD1 for D (6 bases). Trimming took off 1 base at V and 5 bases at J, with 7 bases between the two ends. This CDR3 spans 13 amino acids. Germline V gives CDR1 SGHNT, CDR2 YYREEE (reference sequence).

This clone qualifies as medium-sized. This chain uses TRBV29-1 with TRBJ1-2; no firm D call. The CDR3 spans 11 residues. V was clipped by 1 base and J by 8 bases, with 8 bases between them. The germline gives CDR1 SQVTM, CDR2 ANQGSEA. The CDR3 DNA follows: TGCAGCGTTGAAGGCGCGGACGGCTACACCTTC. Amino acid sequence: CSVEGADGYTF.

J is TRBJ2-6 and V is TRBV19, with unresolved D. The CDR3 is 13 residues long. V was pared by 6 bases and J by 4 bases, with 7 bases between. From germline, CDR1 is LNHDA and CDR2 SQIVND (reference sequence). Written as DNA, the CDR3 is TGTGCCAGTAGAGCGTCCGGGGCCAACGTCCTGACTTTC. Amino acids: CASRASGANVLTF.